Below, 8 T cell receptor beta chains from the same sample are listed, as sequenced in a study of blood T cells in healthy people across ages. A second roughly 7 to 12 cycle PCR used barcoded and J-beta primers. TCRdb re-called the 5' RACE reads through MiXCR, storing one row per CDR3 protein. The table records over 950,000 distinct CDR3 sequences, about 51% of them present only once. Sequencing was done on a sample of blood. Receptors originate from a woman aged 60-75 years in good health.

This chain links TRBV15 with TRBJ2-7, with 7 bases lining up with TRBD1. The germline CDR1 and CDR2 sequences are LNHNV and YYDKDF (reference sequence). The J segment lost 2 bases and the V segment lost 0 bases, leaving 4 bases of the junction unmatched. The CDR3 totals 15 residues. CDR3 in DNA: TGTGCCACCAGCAGAGAACCGGGGACAGCCTACGAGCAGTACTTC. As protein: CATSREPGTAYEQYF.

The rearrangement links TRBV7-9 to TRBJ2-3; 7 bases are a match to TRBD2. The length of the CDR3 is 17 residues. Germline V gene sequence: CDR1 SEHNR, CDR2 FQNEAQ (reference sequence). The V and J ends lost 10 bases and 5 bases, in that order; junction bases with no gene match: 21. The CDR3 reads CATRLRRGGGPVDTQYF. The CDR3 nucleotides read TGTGCCACTCGGCTCCGGCGTGGGGGAGGGCCCGTAGATACGCAGTATTTT. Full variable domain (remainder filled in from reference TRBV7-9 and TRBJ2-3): DTGVSQNPRHKITKRGQNVTFRCDPISEHNRLYWYRQTLGQGPEFLTYFQNEAQLEKSRLLSDRFSAERPKGSFSTLEIQRTEQGDSAMYLCATRLRRGGGPVDTQYFGPGTRLTVL.

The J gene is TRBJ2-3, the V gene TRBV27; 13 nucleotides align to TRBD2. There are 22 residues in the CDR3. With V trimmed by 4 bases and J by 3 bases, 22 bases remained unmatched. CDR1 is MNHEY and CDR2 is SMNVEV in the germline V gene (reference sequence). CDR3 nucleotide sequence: TGTGCCAGCAGTTCGATCCCCATGGGACTAGCGGGATTAGGCCCAAAGACAGATACGCAGTATTTT. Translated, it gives CASSSIPMGLAGLGPKTDTQYF.

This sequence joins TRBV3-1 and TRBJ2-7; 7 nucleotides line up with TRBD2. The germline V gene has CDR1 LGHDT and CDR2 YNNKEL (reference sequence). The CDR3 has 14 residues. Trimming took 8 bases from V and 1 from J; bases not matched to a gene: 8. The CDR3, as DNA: TGTGCCAGCCGTCATGCGGGAGCGTCCTACGAGCAGTACTTC. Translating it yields CASRHAGASYEQYF.

CDR3 loop: CSAASGTTGREQYF. The CDR3 DNA reads as TGCAGTGCTGCCTCCGGGACTACGGGACGGGAGCAGTACTTC. V is TRBV20-1 and J is TRBJ2-7, with TRBD2 identical over 7 bases. Germline V lookup: CDR1 DFQATT, CDR2 SNEGSKA (reference sequence). The CDR3 is made up of 14 amino acids. The ends lost 5 bases at V and 7 bases at J; junction bases unmatched: 14.

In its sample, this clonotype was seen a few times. The CDR3 loop reads CASSDLIAGVSTDTQYF. The CDR3 DNA reads as TGCGCCAGCAGCGACCTAATAGCGGGAGTATCGACAGATACGCAGTATTTT. The V call is TRBV4-1, the J call TRBJ2-3; 9 bases are a match to TRBD2. After removal of 5 bases from V and 3 bases from J, the junction contained 12 bases not matched to a gene. Germline lookup yields CDR1 MGHRA and CDR2 YSYEKL. The CDR3 contains 17 residues.

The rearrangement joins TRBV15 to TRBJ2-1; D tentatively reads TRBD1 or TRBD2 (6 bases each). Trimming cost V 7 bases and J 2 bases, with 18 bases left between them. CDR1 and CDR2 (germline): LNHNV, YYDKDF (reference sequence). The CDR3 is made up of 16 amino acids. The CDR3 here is CATTHLKGGAYNEQFF. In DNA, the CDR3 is TGTGCCACCACCCATCTGAAGGGGGGAGCCTACAATGAGCAGTTCTTC. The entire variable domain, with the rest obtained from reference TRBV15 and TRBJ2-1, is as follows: DAMVIQNPRYQVTQFGKPVTLSCSQTLNHNVMYWYQQKSSQAPKLLFHYYDKDFNNEADTPDNFQSRRPNTSFCFLDIRSPGLGDTAMYLCATTHLKGGAYNEQFFGPGTRLTVL.

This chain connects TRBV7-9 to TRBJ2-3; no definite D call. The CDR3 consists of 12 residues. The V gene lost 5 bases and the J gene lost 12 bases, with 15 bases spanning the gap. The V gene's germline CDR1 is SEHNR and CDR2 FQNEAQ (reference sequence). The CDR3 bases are TGTGCCAGCAGCCCGGCCCAGATAACCCAGTATTTT. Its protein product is CASSPAQITQYF. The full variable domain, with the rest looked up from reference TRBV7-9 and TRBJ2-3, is DTGVSQNPRHKITKRGQNVTFRCDPISEHNRLYWYRQTLGQGPEFLTYFQNEAQLEKSRLLSDRFSAERPKGSFSTLEIQRTEQGDSAMYLCASSPAQITQYFGPGTRLTVL.